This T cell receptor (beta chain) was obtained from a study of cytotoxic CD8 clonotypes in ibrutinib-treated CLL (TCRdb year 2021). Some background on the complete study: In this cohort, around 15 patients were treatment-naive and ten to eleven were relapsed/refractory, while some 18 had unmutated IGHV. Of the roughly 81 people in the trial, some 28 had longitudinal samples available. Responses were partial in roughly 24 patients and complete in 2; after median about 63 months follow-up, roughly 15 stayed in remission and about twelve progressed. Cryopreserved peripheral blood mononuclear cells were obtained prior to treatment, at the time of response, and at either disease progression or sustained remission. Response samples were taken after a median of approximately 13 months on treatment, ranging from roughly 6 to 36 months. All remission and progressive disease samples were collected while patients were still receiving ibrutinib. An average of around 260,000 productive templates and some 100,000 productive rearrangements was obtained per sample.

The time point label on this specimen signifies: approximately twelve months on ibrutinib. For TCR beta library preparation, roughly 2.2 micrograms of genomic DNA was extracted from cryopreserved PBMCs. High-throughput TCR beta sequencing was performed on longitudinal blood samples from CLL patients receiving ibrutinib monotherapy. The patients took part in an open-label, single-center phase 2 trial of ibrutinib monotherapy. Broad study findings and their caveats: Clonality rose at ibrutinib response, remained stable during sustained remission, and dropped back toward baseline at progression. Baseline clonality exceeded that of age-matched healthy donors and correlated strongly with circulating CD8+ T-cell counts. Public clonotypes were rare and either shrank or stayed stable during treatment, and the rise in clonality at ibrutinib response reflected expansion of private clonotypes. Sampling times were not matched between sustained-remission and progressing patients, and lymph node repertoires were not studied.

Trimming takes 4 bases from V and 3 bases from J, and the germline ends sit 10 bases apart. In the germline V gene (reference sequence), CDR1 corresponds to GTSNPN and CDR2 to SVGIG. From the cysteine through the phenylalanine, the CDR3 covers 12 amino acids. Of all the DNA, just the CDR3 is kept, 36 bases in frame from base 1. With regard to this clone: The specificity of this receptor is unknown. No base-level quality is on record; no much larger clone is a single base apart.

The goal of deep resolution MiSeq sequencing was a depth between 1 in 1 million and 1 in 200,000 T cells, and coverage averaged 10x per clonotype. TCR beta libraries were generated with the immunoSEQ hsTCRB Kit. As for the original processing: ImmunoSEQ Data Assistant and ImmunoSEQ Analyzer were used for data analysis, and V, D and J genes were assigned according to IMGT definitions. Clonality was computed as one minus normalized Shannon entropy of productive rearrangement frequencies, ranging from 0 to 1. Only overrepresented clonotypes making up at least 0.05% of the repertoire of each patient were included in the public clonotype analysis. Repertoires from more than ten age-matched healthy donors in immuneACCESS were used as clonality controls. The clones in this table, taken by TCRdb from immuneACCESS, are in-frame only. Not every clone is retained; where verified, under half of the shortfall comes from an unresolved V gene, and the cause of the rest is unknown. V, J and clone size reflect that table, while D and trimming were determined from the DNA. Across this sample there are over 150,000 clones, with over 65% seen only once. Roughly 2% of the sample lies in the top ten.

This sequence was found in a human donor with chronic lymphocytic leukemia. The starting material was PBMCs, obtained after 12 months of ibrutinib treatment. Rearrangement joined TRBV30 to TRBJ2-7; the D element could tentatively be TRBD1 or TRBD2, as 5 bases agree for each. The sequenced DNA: TGTGCCTGGATTGAGGGACGCTACGAGCAGTACTTC. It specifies CAWIEGRYEQYF.